This TCR beta chain was obtained from a study of response to subunit inactivated influenza vaccine. TCRdb reprocessed the RT-PCR reads with MiXCR, giving one entry per CDR3 protein. This table holds 500,000 to 600,000 distinct CDR3 sequences, about 14% found once. In the case of this clonotype: Antigen unknown.

Study-level findings and limits: T cells newly recruited by each seasonal influenza vaccination are few, the authors suggested.

The CDR3 extends over 17 amino acids. Germline V gives CDR1 SGHRS, CDR2 YFSETQ. The V end lost 0 bases, the J end lost 3 bases, and 19 bases lay between the germline ends. The chain employs TRBV5-1 and TRBJ2-7; TRBD2 might be the D (6 bases). This receptor was identified in a man in his fifties who received an inactivated influenza vaccine. The sample consisted of PBMCs from blood, taken about 13 days after vaccination. CDR3 protein: CASSLAGGLYSGYEQYF. CDR3 in DNA: TGCGCCAGCAGCTTGGCCGGGGGTCTCTACTCCGGCTACGAGCAGTACTTC.